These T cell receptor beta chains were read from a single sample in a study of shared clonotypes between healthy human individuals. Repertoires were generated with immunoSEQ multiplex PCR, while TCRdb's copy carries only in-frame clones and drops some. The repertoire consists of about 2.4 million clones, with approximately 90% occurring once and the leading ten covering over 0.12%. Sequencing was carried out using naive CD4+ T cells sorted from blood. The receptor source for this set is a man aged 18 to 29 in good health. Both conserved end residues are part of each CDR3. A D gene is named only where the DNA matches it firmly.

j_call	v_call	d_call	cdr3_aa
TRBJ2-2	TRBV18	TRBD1	CASSTTGIHTGELFF
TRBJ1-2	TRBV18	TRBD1	CASSPPGQGAYTF
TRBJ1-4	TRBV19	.	CASSSTVVNEKLFF
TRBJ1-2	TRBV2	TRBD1	CASSPTGRYDYGYTF
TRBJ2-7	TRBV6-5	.	CASSYSTPVDYEQYF
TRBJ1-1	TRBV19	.	CASSSRQSTEAFF
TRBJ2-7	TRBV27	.	CASSFTRALAYEQYF
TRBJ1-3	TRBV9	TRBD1	CASSVAGGQGNTIYF
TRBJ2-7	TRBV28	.	CASSLSQGGAYEQYF
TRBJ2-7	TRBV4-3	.	CASSHISGPRSSYEQYF
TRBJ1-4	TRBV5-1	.	CASSLTATNEKLFF
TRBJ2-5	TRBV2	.	CASRVSLTETQYF
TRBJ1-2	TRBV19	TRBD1	CASSIEATGANLYGYTF
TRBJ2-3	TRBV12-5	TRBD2	CASGLVSGGAFLDTQYF
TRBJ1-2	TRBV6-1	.	CASSGQDSRYGYTF
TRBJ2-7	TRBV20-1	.	CSAWGIGEQYF
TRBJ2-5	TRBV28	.	CASSSYLPRGGAWETQYF
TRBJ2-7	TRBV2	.	CASGRSNYEQYF
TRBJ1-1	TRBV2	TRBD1	CASTQGTAFDLNTEAFF
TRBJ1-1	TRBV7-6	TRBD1	CASSLAGGSRAEAFF
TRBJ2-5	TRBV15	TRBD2	CATSTRTSGRALAGTQYF
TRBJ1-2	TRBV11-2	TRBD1	CASSWDRENYGYTF
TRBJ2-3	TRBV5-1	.	CASSLERDTQYF
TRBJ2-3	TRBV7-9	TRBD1	CASSFRTGGSDTQYF
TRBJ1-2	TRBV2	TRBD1	CASSEGQFGNYGYTF
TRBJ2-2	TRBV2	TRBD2	CASSVISGGAGELFF
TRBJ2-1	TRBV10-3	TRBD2	CAISLAGVPDGEQFF
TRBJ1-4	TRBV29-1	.	CSASLWAGNEKLFF
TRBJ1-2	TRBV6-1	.	CASSADTGRYGYTF
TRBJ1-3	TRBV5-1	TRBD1	CASSLQGNSGNTIYF
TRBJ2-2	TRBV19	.	CASSIRSGFFTGELFF
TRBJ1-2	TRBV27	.	CASSLGKRGYTF
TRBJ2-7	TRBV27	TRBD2	CASSLWDRGLAGVNEQYF
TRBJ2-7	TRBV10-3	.	CAISYTGGLEQYF
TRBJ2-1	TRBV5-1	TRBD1	CASSLDRGGNEQFF
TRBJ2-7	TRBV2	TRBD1	CASKVGQGGNEQYF
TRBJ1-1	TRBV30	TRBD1	CAWSTGESTEAFF
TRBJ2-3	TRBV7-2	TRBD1	CASSPTGVATDTQYF
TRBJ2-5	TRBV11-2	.	CASSLFSLGVRKETQYF
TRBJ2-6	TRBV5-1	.	CASSLSRAGANVLTF
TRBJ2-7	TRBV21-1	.	CASSSGTGGDEQYF
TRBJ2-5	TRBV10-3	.	CAIGAGMAVETQYF
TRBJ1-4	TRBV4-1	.	CASSRKQGLSLEKLFF